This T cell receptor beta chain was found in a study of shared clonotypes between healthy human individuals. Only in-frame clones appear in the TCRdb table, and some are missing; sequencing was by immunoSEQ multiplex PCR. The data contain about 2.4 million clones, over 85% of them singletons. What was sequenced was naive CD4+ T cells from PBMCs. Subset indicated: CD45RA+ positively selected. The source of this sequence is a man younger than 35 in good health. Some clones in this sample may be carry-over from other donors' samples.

The CDR3 here is CASSPAMIQETQYF. For the CDR3, the DNA is TGTGCCAGCTCACCGGCGATGATTCAAGAGACCCAGTACTTC. The chain recombines TRBV18 with TRBJ2-5; D unresolved. Trimming took 3 bases from V and 2 from J, leaving 10 bases between them. The CDR3 sequence is 14 residues long. Germline V gene lookup returns CDR1 KGHSH and CDR2 LQKENI.